The source of this T cell receptor (beta chain) is a study of T cell clones after liver transplantation. Overall study: Standard immunosuppression, with no induction, continued until 12-24 months after transplant. At least one year of complete immunosuppression withdrawal without enzymes over twice normal defined tolerance. Draws occurred before transplant, before withdrawal, and after complete or failed withdrawal.

CD3+CD4+ and CD3+CD8+ cells were FACS-sorted from thawed unstimulated PBMCs. The CDR3 totals 16 residues. Trimming took off 3 bases at V and 1 base at J, with 13 bases between the two ends. CDR1 and CDR2 from the germline V gene are MNHEY and SMNVEV (reference sequence). The data were produced by immunoSEQ multiplex PCR, yet TCRdb's version contains in-frame clones alone and is incomplete. This sample carries roughly 65,000 clones, 85% to 95% of them seen once, and the ten largest clones take over 0.75%. This rearrangement joins TRBV27 to TRBJ2-1; maybe TRBD2 (6 bases). This TCR was sampled from a human patient who received a liver transplant. Some T cells may have originated in the graft donor. Sequences were derived from CD4+ T cells from blood, sampled approximately 25 months after liver transplant. CDR3 amino acids: CASSFSLSGSYNEQFF. In nucleotides, the CDR3 is TGTGCCAGCAGTTTCAGCTTAAGCGGGTCCTACAATGAGCAGTTCTTC.